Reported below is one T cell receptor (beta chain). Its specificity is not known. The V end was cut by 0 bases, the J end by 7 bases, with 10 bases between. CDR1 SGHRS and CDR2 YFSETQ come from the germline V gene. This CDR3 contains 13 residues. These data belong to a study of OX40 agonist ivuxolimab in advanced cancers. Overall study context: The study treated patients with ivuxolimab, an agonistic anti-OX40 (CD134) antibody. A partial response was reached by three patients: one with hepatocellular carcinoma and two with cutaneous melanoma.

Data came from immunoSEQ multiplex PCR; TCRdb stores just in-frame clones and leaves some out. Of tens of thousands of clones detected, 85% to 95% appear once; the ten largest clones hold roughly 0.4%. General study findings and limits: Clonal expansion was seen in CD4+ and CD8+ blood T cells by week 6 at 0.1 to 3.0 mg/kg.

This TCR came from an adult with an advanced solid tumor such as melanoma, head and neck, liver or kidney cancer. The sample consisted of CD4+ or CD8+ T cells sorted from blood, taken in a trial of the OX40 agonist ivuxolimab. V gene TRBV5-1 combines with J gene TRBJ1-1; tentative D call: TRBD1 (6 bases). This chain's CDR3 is CASSLGRGNEAFF. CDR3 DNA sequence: TGCGCCAGCAGCTTGGGAAGGGGGAATGAAGCTTTCTTT.